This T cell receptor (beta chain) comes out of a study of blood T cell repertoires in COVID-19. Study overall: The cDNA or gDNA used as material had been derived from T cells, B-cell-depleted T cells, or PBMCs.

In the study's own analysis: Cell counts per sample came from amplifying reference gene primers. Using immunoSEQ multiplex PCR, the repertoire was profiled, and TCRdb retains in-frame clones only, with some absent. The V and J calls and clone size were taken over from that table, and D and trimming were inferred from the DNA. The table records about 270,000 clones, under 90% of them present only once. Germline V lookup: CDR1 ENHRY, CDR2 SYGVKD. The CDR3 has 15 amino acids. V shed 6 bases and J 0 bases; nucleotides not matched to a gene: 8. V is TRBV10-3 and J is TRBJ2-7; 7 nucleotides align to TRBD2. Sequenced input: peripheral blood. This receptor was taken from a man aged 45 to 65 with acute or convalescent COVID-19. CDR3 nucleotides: TGTGCCATCAGCACCTGGGAGGGGAGCTCCTACGAGCAGTACTTC. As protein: CAISTWEGSSYEQYF.